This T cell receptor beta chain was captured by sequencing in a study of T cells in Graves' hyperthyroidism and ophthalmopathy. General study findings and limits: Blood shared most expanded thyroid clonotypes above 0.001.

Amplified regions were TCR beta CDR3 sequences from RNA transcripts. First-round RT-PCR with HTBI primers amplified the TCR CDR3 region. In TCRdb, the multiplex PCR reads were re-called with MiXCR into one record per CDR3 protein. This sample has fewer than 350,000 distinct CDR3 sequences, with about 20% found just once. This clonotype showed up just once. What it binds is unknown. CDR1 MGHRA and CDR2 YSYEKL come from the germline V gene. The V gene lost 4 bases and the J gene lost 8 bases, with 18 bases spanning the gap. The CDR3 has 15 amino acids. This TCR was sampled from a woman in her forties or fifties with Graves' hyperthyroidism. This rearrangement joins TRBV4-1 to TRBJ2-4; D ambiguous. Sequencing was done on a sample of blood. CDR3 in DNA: TGCGCCAGCAGCCCACCGGACGTAGACGGGTACATTCAGTACTTC. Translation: CASSPPDVDGYIQYF.